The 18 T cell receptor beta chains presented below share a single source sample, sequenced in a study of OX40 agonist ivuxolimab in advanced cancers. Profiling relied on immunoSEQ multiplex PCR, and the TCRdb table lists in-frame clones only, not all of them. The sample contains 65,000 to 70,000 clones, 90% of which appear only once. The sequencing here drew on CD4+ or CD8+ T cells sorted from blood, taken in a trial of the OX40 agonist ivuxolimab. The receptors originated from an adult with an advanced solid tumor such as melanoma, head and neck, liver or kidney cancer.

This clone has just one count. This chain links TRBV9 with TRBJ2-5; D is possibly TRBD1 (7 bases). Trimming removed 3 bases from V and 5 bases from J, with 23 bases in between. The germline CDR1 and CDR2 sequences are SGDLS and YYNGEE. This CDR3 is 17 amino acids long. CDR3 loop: CASSERGLRGAIETQYF. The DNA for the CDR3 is TGTGCCAGCAGCGAGAGGGGGCTGAGGGGGGCCATCGAGACCCAGTACTTC.

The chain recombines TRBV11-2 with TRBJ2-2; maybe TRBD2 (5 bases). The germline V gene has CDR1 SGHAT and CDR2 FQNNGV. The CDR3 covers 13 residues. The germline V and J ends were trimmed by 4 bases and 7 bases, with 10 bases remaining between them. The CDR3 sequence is CASSWTAGGELFF. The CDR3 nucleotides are TGTGCCAGCAGCTGGACCGCGGGCGGGGAGCTGTTTTTT.

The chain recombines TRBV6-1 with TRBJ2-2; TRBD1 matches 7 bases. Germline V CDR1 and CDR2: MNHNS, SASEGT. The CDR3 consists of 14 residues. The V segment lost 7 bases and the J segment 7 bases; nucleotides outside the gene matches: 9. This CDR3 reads CASNWAGGVGELFF. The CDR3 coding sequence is TGTGCCAGCAATTGGGCAGGGGGAGTCGGGGAGCTGTTTTTT.

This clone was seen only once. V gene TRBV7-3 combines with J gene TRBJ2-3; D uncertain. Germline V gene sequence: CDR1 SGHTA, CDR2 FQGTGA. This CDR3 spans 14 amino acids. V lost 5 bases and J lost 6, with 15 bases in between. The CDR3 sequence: CASSPSSVPDTQYF. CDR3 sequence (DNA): TGTGCCAGCAGCCCATCTTCGGTCCCGGATACGCAGTATTTT.

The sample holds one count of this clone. CDR3 bases: TGCGCCAGCAGCGCCGACAGGGATGAGCAGTTCTTC. Protein product: CASSADRDEQFF. The chain carries TRBV5-1 and TRBJ2-1, with 7 bases that match TRBD1. This CDR3 is built from 12 residues. The V and J ends lost 4 bases and 8 bases, in that order; junction bases with no gene match: 3. The germline V gene encodes CDR1 SGHRS and CDR2 YFSETQ.

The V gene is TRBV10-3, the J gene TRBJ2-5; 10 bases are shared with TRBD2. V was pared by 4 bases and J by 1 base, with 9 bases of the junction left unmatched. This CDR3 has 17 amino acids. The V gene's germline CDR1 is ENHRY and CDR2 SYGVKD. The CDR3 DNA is TGTGCCATCAGTGCCGGGGGTACTAGCGGGACCCAAGAGACCCAGTACTTC. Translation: CAISAGGTSGTQETQYF.

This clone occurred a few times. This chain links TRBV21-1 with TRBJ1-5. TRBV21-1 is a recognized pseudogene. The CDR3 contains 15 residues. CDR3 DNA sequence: TGTGCCAGCAGCCCCCAGGGGGGGCAGAGTCAGCCCCAGCATTTT. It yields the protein CASSPQGGQSQPQHF.

CDR3 sequence: CASSLGQAGNTIYF. The CDR3, as DNA: TGTGCCAGCAGCTTAGGACAGGCTGGAAACACCATATATTTT. The V and J genes are TRBV7-9 and TRBJ1-3, with a tentative D call TRBD1 (6 bases). Trimming took 1 base from V and 2 from J, leaving 6 bases between them. The germline gives CDR1 SEHNR, CDR2 FQNEAQ (reference sequence). The CDR3 is 14 residues long.

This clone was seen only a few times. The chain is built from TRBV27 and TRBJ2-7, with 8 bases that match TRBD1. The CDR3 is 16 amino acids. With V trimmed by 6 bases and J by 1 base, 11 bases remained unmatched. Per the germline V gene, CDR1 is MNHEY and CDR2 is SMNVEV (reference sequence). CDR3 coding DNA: TGTGCCAGCAGGCCCGACCGGGACAGGATTTCCTACGAGCAGTACTTC. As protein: CASRPDRDRISYEQYF.

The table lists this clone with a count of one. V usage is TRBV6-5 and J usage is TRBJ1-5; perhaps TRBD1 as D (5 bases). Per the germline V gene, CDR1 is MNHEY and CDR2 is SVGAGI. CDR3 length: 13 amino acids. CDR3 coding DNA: TGTGCTGCCCGGCAGGGAAGCAATCAGCCCCAGCATTTT. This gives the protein CAARQGSNQPQHF.

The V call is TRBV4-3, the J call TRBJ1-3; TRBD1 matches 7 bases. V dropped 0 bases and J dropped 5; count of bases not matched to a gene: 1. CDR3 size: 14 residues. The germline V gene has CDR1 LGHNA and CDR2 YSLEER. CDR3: CASSQEQGRNTIYF. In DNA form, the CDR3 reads TGCGCCAGCAGCCAAGAACAGGGGAGAAACACCATATATTTT.

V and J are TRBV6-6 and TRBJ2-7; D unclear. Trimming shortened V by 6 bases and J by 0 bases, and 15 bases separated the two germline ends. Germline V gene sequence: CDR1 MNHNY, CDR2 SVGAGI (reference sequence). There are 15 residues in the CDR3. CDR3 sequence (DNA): TGTGCCAGCAGCCCCATCCGGGTAGACTCCTACGAGCAGTACTTC. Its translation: CASSPIRVDSYEQYF.

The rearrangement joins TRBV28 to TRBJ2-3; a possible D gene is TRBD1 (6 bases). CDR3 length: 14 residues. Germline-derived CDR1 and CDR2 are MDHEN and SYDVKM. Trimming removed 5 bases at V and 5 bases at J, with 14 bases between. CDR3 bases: TGTGCCAGCAGTCCCCTCAGGGGCCAAGATACGCAGTATTTT. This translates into CASSPLRGQDTQYF.

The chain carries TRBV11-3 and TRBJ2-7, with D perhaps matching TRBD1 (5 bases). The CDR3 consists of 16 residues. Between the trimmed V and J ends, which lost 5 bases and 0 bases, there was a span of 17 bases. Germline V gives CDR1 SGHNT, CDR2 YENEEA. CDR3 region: CASSPRTFGLSYEQYF. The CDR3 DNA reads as TGTGCCAGCAGCCCCAGGACATTCGGCCTCTCCTACGAGCAGTACTTC. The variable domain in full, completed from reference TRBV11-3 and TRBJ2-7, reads EAGVVQSPRYKIIEKKQPVAFWCNPISGHNTLYWYLQNLGQGPELLIRYENEEAVDDSQLPKDRFSAERLKGVDSTLKIQPAELGDSAVYLCASSPRTFGLSYEQYFGPGTRLTVT.

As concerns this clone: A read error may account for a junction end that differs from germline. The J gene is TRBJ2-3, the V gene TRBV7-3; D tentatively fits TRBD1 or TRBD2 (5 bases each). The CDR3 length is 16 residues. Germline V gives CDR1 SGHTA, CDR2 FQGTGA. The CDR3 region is CASSAAPGPSTDTQYF. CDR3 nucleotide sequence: TGTGCCAGCAGCGCCGCTCCGGGACCCAGCACCGATACGCAGTATTTT.

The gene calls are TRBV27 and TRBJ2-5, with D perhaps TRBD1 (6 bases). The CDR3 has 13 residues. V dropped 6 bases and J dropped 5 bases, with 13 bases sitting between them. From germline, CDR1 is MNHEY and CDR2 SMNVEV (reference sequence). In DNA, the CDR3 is TGTGCCAGCAGCCCCGGCCAGGGGGAGACCCAGTACTTC. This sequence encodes CASSPGQGETQYF.

The CDR3 protein is CASSVDRPPGYTF. DNA of the CDR3: TGTGCCAGTAGTGTTGACAGGCCTCCGGGCTACACCTTC. J is TRBJ1-2 and V is TRBV19, with D perhaps TRBD1 (6 bases). The CDR3 has 13 residues. V was clipped by 5 bases and J by 8 bases, with 15 bases between them. CDR1 LNHDA and CDR2 SQIVND come from the germline V gene (reference sequence).

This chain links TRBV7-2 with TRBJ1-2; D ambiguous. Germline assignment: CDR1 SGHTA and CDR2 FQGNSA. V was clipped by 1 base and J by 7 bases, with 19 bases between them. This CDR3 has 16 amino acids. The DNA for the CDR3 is TGTGCCAGCAGCTTAGGCAGATGGCAGGCGCCTTCTGGCTACACCTTC. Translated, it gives CASSLGRWQAPSGYTF.